This TCR beta chain appears in the sequencing data of a study of T cell repertoires in cytomegalovirus infection. Study background: It was the public TCR beta signatures that indicated both CMV infection and matching HLA type.

Comment on this clonotype: Its specificity is not known. Here the CDR3 omits its conserved ending phenylalanine or tryptophan, so a read error is the likely source.

TCRdb fed the reads into MiXCR, producing one record per CDR3 protein. Counted here are approximately 250,000 distinct CDR3 sequences, around 6.6% occurring once; the ten biggest clones make up less than 7.5%. Study-wide findings and caveats: In two of eight donors, the top clonotype was HLA-C-restricted CMV-specific. Frequencies of public TCR beta families were cumulated, and this identified carriers of CMV plus the relevant HLA.

Trimming at V came to 6 bases and at J to 2 bases, leaving 13 bases not matched to a gene. This CDR3 region has 17 residues. Germline V gives CDR1 SGHKS, CDR2 YYEKEE (reference sequence). V is TRBV5-5 and J is TRBJ2-2, with 7 bases aligning to TRBD1. The sample was PBMCs. This TCR was sampled from a human donor in good health (CMV status not recorded). Some clones in this sample may be carry-over from other donors' samples. The CDR3 sequence is CASNPPATGFNTGELFS. The DNA for the CDR3 is TGTGCCAGCAACCCCCCGGCGACAGGGTTTAACACCGGGGAGCTGTTTTCT.